Listed below are T cell receptor beta chains from one sample, sequenced in a study of CD8 T cells in ankylosing spondylitis. TCRdb reanalysed the 5' RACE reads using MiXCR and keeps one entry per CDR3 protein. The table lists over 700,000 distinct CDR3 sequences, 15% to 20% of them singletons. Sequences were obtained from blood, either unsorted or a sorted T cell fraction (not recorded which). Source of these receptors: a male donor with ankylosing spondylitis. Each CDR3 is given with its conserved first and last residue. The D gene is left open where the match is weak. Size values are once, few and many counts, or a class for expanded clones, and some rows have none.

cdr3_aa	cdr3_nt	clone_size	v_call	j_call	d_call
CSAVTGSGEQFF	TGCAGTGCAGTAACAGGGTCGGGTGAGCAGTTCTTC	few	TRBV20-1	TRBJ2-1	-
CASSLGTRQGTDTQYF	TGCGCCAGCAGCTTGGGGACTAGACAGGGCACAGATACGCAGTATTTT	-	TRBV5-1	TRBJ2-3	-
CASSHGTSSYEQYF	TGTGCCAGCAGCCACGGGACAAGCTCCTACGAGCAGTACTTC	-	TRBV7-9	TRBJ2-7	-
CSATGTSGRTQFF	TGCAGTGCTACAGGGACTAGCGGGAGGACGCAGTTCTTC	-	TRBV20-1	TRBJ2-1	TRBD2
CASRERGSNQPQHF	TGTGCCAGCAGAGAACGCGGTAGCAATCAGCCCCAGCATTTT	-	TRBV25-1	TRBJ1-5	-
CATSDPGQGDTEAFF	TGTGCCACCAGTGACCCTGGACAGGGGGACACTGAAGCTTTCTTT	few	TRBV24-1	TRBJ1-1	TRBD1
CASSSRTVPSGELFF	TGTGCCAGCAGTTCAAGGACAGTCCCCTCCGGGGAGCTGTTTTTT	many	TRBV12-3/TRBV12-4	TRBJ2-2	-
CASSPSGTLYEQYF	TGTGCCAGCAGTCCTAGCGGGACACTCTACGAGCAGTACTTC	few	TRBV28	TRBJ2-7	TRBD2
CSAPPGNRQETQYF	TGCAGTGCTCCCCCCGGCAACAGGCAAGAGACCCAGTACTTC	-	TRBV20-1	TRBJ2-5	-
CASSERGLDYNEQFF	TGTGCCAGCAGTGAGCGGGGTTTGGACTACAATGAGCAGTTCTTC	-	TRBV6-4	TRBJ2-1	-
CASSPGPAETQYF	TGTGCCAGCAGCCCCGGACCCGCGGAGACCCAGTACTTC	-	TRBV5-8	TRBJ2-5	-
CSATQYRGHEQYF	TGCAGTGCTACCCAGTACAGGGGCCACGAGCAGTACTTC	many	TRBV20-1	TRBJ2-7	TRBD1
CASSSDNAGELFF	TGTGCCAGCAGCTCCGACAACGCCGGGGAGCTGTTTTTT	once	TRBV7-2	TRBJ2-2	-
CASSRAQGGYGYTF	TGTGCCAGCAGTCGGGCCCAGGGGGGCTATGGCTACACCTTC	few	TRBV2	TRBJ1-2	TRBD1
CASSPRQGPQETQYF	TGTGCTAGCAGCCCTCGACAGGGCCCCCAAGAGACCCAGTACTTC	many	TRBV7-7	TRBJ2-5	TRBD1
CSVGREMNTEAFF	TGCAGCGTTGGACGGGAAATGAACACTGAAGCTTTCTTT	few	TRBV29-1	TRBJ1-1	-
CASRRDGPIYGYTF	TGTGCCAGTAGGAGGGACGGACCTATCTATGGCTACACCTTC	-	TRBV19	TRBJ1-2	-
CATSRDRGAEKLFF	TGTGCCACCAGCAGAGATCGGGGGGCTGAAAAACTGTTTTTT	many	TRBV15	TRBJ1-4	-
CASSLAEGVEPQHF	TGTGCCAGCAGTTTAGCAGAGGGGGTAGAGCCCCAGCATTTT	-	TRBV12-3/TRBV12-4	TRBJ1-5	-
CASSPGLAGRRVGEQFF	TGTGCCAGCAGTCCGGGACTAGCGGGGAGGAGGGTAGGTGAGCAGTTCTTC	-	TRBV6-1	TRBJ2-1	TRBD2
CSARDPLAGAYEQYF	TGCAGTGCTAGAGATCCGCTAGCGGGAGCTTACGAGCAGTACTTC	few	TRBV20-1	TRBJ2-7	TRBD2
CASSKGRAYEQYF	TGTGCCAGCAGTAAGGGTAGGGCCTACGAGCAGTACTTC	many	TRBV12-3/TRBV12-4	TRBJ2-7	-
CSVLSGTSEAFF	TGCAGCGTTTTGAGTGGGACAAGTGAAGCTTTCTTT	few	TRBV29-1	TRBJ1-1	-
CASSLRDREYEQYF	TGTGCCAGCAGCTTAAGGGACAGGGAGTACGAGCAGTACTTC	few	TRBV7-9	TRBJ2-7	TRBD1
CASNEGGLGTGELFF	TGTGCCAGCAACGAGGGAGGATTAGGCACCGGGGAGCTGTTTTTT	many	TRBV12-3/TRBV12-4	TRBJ2-2	-
CASSPPGSGRYEQFF	TGTGCCAGCAGCCCCCCGGGTAGCGGGAGATATGAGCAGTTCTTC	-	TRBV13	TRBJ2-1	TRBD2
CSASPGEYNEQFF	TGCAGTGCTAGCCCTGGGGAGTACAATGAGCAGTTCTTC	few	TRBV20-1	TRBJ2-1	-
CASSILAGGLEQYF	TGTGCCAGCAGCATACTAGCGGGAGGGCTCGAGCAGTACTTC	-	TRBV12-3/TRBV12-4	TRBJ2-7	TRBD2
CAIRGTGNTEAFF	TGTGCCATCAGGGGAACAGGGAACACTGAAGCTTTCTTT	few	TRBV10-3	TRBJ1-1	-
CSALQAVVTEAFF	TGCAGTGCTCTACAGGCGGTTGTCACTGAAGCTTTCTTT	few	TRBV20-1	TRBJ1-1	-
CATSRDARGGSEKLFF	TGTGCCACCAGCAGAGATGCGCGGGGGGGGAGTGAAAAACTGTTTTTT	many	TRBV15	TRBJ1-4	-
CASSPIGAAIYNEQFF	TGTGCCAGCAGCCCCATCGGGGCTGCCATCTACAATGAGCAGTTCTTC	-	TRBV11-2	TRBJ2-1	-
CASRKTGGEQYF	TGTGCCAGCAGAAAGACAGGGGGTGAGCAGTACTTC	-	TRBV6-5	TRBJ2-7	TRBD1
CAISAPGQMSYEQYF	TGTGCCATCAGTGCCCCGGGACAGATGTCCTACGAGCAGTACTTC	few	TRBV10-3	TRBJ2-7	TRBD1
CASRMTGRPEAFF	TGTGCCAGCAGAATGACAGGGCGCCCTGAAGCTTTCTTT	-	TRBV6-6	TRBJ1-1	TRBD1
CASGTSVAYEQYF	TGTGCCAGCGGGACTAGCGTTGCCTACGAGCAGTACTTC	few	TRBV27	TRBJ2-7	TRBD2
CASSFGDRPNYGYTF	TGTGCCAGCAGTTTCGGGGACAGGCCGAACTATGGCTACACCTTC	-	TRBV28	TRBJ1-2	TRBD1
CASSPRGADTQYF	TGTGCCAGCTCACCAAGGGGGGCAGATACGCAGTATTTT	-	TRBV18	TRBJ2-3	-
CASSLAPGKQETQYF	TGTGCCAGCAGCTTGGCCCCCGGGAAGCAAGAGACCCAGTACTTC	-	TRBV5-6	TRBJ2-5	-
CASSQRQGARQPQHF	TGTGCCAGCAGTCAACGACAGGGGGCTCGTCAGCCCCAGCATTTT	few	TRBV12-3/TRBV12-4	TRBJ1-5	TRBD1
CASSKLDGAGGNQPQHF	TGTGCCAGCAGCAAGCTCGACGGGGCCGGGGGCAATCAGCCCCAGCATTTT	-	TRBV6-2/TRBV6-3	TRBJ1-5	-
CASSSRASNQPQHF	TGTGCCAGCAGTTCCCGGGCCTCCAATCAGCCCCAGCATTTT	few	TRBV6-2/TRBV6-3	TRBJ1-5	-
CASATASGGTSTDTQYF	TGTGCCAGCGCCACGGCGAGTGGGGGTACTAGCACAGATACGCAGTATTTT	-	TRBV28	TRBJ2-3	-
CASSRQQGQGVYGYTF	TGTGCCAGCAGCCGTCAACAAGGACAGGGGGTCTATGGCTACACCTTC	-	TRBV7-2	TRBJ1-2	TRBD1
CSVDQTRPGLTMNTEAFF	TGCAGCGTTGACCAGACAAGACCCGGACTAACTATGAACACTGAAGCTTTCTTT	few	TRBV29-1	TRBJ1-1	-
CASSVGGTAQETQYF	TGTGCCAGCAGCGTAGGAGGGACAGCTCAAGAGACCCAGTACTTC	few	TRBV9	TRBJ2-5	TRBD1
CASSSEGLISYEQYF	TGCGCCAGCAGCTCCGAGGGACTGATTTCCTACGAGCAGTACTTC	-	TRBV5-1	TRBJ2-7	-
CSVEDVTDTQYF	TGCAGCGTAGAGGACGTCACAGATACGCAGTATTTT	few	TRBV29-1	TRBJ2-3	-
CATGGASSYEQYF	TGTGCCACCGGCGGCGCCAGCTCCTACGAGCAGTACTTC	-	TRBV10-3	TRBJ2-7	-
CASRPGLAGELGSEQFF	TGCGCCAGCCGCCCGGGACTAGCGGGGGAATTGGGAAGTGAGCAGTTCTTC	-	TRBV4-1	TRBJ2-1	TRBD2
CSASRQGFSTEAFF	TGCAGTGCTAGCAGACAGGGATTCAGCACTGAAGCTTTCTTT	-	TRBV20-1	TRBJ1-1	TRBD1
CASNSPQGASATNEKLFF	TGTGCCAGCAACTCGCCGCAGGGGGCTAGTGCAACTAATGAAAAACTGTTTTTT	-	TRBV5-2	TRBJ1-4	-
CASSGGGAHGYTF	TGTGCCAGCAGCGGAGGGGGGGCACATGGCTACACCTTC	-	TRBV12-3/TRBV12-4	TRBJ1-2	-
CASTILGTGELFF	TGTGCCAGCACCATCCTTGGCACCGGGGAGCTGTTTTTT	few	TRBV12-3/TRBV12-4	TRBJ2-2	-
CASSESEDASTDTQYF	TGTGCCAGCAGTGAATCGGAGGATGCTAGCACAGATACGCAGTATTTT	-	TRBV25-1	TRBJ2-3	-
CAIGMVSGNANTGELFF	TGTGCCATCGGAATGGTGTCGGGGAACGCGAACACCGGGGAGCTGTTTTTT	many	TRBV10-3	TRBJ2-2	-
CASSPDIGQPQHF	TGTGCCAGCAGCCCCGACATCGGCCAGCCCCAGCATTTT	-	TRBV12-3/TRBV12-4	TRBJ1-5	-